This T cell receptor (beta chain) originates from a study of blood T cell repertoires in COVID-19. Study-level information: Both acute and convalescent COVID-19 samples were obtained from the United States, Italy and Spain.

CDR3 length equals 14 residues. Germline V CDR1 and CDR2: MRHNA, SNTAGT. The V segment lost 6 bases and the J segment 4 bases; nucleotides outside the gene matches: 6. TCRdb's table, derived via immunoSEQ multiplex PCR, lists solely in-frame clones and lacks some. The table has about 19,000 clones, approximately 91% seen once; the top ten hold around 10%. Sequenced material: peripheral blood. The clonotype was recovered from a human donor in a cohort sampled during active COVID-19. This rearrangement joins TRBV6-4 to TRBJ1-1, with TRBD1 matching 9 bases. The chain's CDR3 is CASREDRGGTEAFF. In nucleotides, the CDR3 is TGTGCCAGCAGGGAAGACAGGGGGGGCACTGAAGCTTTCTTT.